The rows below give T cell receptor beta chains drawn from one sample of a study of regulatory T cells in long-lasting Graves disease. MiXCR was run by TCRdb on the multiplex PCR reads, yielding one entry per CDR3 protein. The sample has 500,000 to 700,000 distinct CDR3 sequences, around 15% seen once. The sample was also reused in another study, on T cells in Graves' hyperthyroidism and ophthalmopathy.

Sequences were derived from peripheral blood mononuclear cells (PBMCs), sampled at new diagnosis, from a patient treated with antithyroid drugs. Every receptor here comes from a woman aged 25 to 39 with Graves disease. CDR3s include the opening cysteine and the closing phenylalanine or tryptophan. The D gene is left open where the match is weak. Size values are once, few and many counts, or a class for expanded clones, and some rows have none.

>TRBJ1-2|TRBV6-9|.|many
TGTGCCAGCAGTTACGTGGAGGAGAGAAATGGCTACACCTTC
CASSYVEERNGYTF
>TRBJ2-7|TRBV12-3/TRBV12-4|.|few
TGTGCCAGCAGTGGACGGAATACTTACGAGCAGTACTTC
CASSGRNTYEQYF
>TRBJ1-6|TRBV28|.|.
TGTGCCAGCAGTCCAACGCCTAGGAATTCACCCCTCCACTTT
CASSPTPRNSPLHF
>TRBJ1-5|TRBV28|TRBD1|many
TGTGCCAGCAGTTTCCGGGACAGGGCCTATCAGCCCCAGCATTTT
CASSFRDRAYQPQHF
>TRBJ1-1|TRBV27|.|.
TGTGCCAGCAGTTTATCGGCGTCTTGGAACACTGAAGCTTTCTTT
CASSLSASWNTEAFF
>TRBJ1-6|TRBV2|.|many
TGTGCCAGCAGCACAAGCTCCTATAATTCACCCCTCCACTTT
CASSTSSYNSPLHF
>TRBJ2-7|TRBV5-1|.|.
TGCGCCAGCGGTCCGGACAACTTAGCGGCGGCCTACGAGCAGTACTTC
CASGPDNLAAAYEQYF
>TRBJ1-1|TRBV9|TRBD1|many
TGTGCCAGCAGCGTAGGACAGGGGAACACTGAAGCTTTCTTT
CASSVGQGNTEAFF
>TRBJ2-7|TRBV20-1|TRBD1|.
TGCAGTGCTAGAGATTTTGGGGACAGCCCCATCTCCTCCTACGAGCAGTACTTC
CSARDFGDSPISSYEQYF
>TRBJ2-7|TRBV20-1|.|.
TGCAGTGCTAGAGATCACAGATTCTACGAGCAGTACTTC
CSARDHRFYEQYF
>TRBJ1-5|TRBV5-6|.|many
TGTGCCAGCAGCTTGGCGGCGGGTCAGCCCCAGCATTTT
CASSLAAGQPQHF
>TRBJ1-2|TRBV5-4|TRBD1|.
TGTGCCAGCAAGGGGGACAGGGTTTACGATGGCTACACCTTC
CASKGDRVYDGYTF
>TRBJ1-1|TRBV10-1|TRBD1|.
TGCGCCAGCAGTGACGCCGGGACAGGGAACACTGAAGCTTTCTTT
CASSDAGTGNTEAFF
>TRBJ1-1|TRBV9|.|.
TGTGCCAGCGGACCAGAGGGGGGGAGTATGAACACTGAAGCTTTCTTT
CASGPEGGSMNTEAFF
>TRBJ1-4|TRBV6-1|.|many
TGTGCCAGCATGGTCCAACCAAATGAAAAACTGTTTTTT
CASMVQPNEKLFF
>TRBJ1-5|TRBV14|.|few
TGTGCCAGCAGCCGAGGGCACTTCGAGCCCCAGCATTTT
CASSRGHFEPQHF
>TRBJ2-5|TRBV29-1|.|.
TGCAGCTATCTTGTGGGTAGAAAAGAGACCCAGTACTTC
CSYLVGRKETQYF
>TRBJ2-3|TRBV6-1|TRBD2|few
TGTGCCAGCAGTGCCCTAGCGGGAGGGCGGGGAGATACGCAGTATTTT
CASSALAGGRGDTQYF
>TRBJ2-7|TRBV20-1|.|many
TGCAGTGCCCCCGGGAGTCGATACGAGCAGTACTTC
CSAPGSRYEQYF
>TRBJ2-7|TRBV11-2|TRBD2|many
TGTGCCAGCACACTAGCGGGAGTTATGCCAGGGTACGAGCAGTACTTC
CASTLAGVMPGYEQYF
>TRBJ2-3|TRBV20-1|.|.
TGCAGTGCTAGTCTCAGCGGTAGGGATACGCAGTATTTT
CSASLSGRDTQYF
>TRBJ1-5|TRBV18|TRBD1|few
TGTGCCAGCTCACGTGGGACAGATCAGCCCCAGCATTTT
CASSRGTDQPQHF
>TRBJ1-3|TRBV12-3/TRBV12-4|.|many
TGTGCCAGCAGTTTAAAGGGTCGCGGAACCAGCTCTGGAAACACCATATATTTT
CASSLKGRGTSSGNTIYF
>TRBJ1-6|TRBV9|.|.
TGTGCCAGCAGCGTCCTTGGGGGTAGTTCACCCCTCCACTTT
CASSVLGGSSPLHF